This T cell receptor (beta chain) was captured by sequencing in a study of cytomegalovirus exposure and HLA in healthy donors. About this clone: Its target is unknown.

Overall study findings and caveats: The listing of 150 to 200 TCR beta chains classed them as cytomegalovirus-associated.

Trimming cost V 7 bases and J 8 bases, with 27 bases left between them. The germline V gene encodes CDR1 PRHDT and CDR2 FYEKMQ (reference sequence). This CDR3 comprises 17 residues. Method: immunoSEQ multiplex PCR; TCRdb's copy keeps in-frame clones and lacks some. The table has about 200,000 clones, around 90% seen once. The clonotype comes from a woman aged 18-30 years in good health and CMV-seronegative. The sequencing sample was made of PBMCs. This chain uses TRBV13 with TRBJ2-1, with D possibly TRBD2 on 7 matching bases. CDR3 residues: CASKSIGERGRADEQFF. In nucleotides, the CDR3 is TGTGCCAGCAAAAGTATCGGGGAAAGGGGGAGGGCAGATGAGCAGTTCTTC.